This entry concerns a single T cell receptor (beta chain). This sample was taken from a study of technical replicates of blood from a handful of donors. Germline CDR1 reads MDHEN; CDR2 reads SYDVKM. V shed 4 bases and J shed 4 bases, with 10 bases lying between them. The CDR3 loop spans 14 amino acids. This table comes from immunoSEQ multiplex PCR, and its TCRdb copy is limited to in-frame clones, with some not included. The data hold under 95,000 clones, with roughly 94% observed a single time. This receptor was obtained from a human donor in good health. Sample: T cells isolated from PBMCs. The chain recombines TRBV28 with TRBJ1-4, with D possibly being TRBD1 (6 bases). In nucleotides, the CDR3 is TGTGCCAGCAGTTCCGGACAGATTAATGAAAAACTGTTTTTT. Encoded protein: CASSSGQINEKLFF.